Included here is one TCR beta chain sequence, with context. Its matching antigen is unknown. The read is 3 residues too short to cover the CDR3 end, so that end is filled in from the germline J gene. Prevalent HPV16 infections were excluded; only incident single HPV16 infections included. This sample is part of a study of T cells in women clearing cervical HPV infection. Study information: Cases were women with histologically confirmed HPV16-related CIN3 or worse, including a couple of invasive cancers.

Libraries were prepared by immunoSEQ multiplex PCR; TCRdb keeps only in-frame clonotypes and omits some of them. In all, the sample yields about 30,000 clones. Findings and limits, study-wide: Associations may precede or follow infection; HPV-specific or memory T cells were not isolated.

Trimming cost V 7 bases and J 1 base; bases outside gene matches: 7. This CDR3 comprises 15 residues. Germline V gene lookup returns CDR1 LNHDA and CDR2 SQIVND (reference sequence). Sequencing input: blood buffy coat. The rearrangement joins TRBV19 to TRBJ2-5; the match to TRBD1 covers 9 bases. This receptor was taken from a woman between 18 and 70 years old with a cervical HPV16 infection that either progressed to CIN3+ or cleared (not recorded which). The sequenced part of the CDR3 DNA is TGTGCCAGTAAGGACAGGGGAAGGGGCCAAGAGACC. Its protein is CASKDRGRGQET. The whole CDR3 sequence reads CASKDRGRGQETQYF.